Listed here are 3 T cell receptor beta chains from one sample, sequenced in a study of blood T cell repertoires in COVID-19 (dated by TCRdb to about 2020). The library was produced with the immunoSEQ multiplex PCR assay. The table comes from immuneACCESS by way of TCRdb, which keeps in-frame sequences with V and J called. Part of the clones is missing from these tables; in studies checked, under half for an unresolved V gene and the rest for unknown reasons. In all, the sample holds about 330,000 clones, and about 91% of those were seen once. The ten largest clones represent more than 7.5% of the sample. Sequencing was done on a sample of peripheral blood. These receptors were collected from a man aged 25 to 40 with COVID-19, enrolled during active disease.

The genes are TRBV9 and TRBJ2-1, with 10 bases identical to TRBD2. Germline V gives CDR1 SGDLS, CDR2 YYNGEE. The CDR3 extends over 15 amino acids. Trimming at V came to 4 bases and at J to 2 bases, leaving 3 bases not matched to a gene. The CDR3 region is CASSLSGGAYNEQFF. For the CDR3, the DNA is TGTGCCAGCAGCCTAAGCGGGGGGGCCTACAATGAGCAGTTCTTC.

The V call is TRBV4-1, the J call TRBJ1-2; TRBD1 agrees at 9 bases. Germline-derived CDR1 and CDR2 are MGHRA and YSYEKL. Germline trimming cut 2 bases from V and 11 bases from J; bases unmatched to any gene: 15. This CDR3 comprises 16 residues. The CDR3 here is CASSQTRDRAIMGYTF. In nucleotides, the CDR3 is TGCGCCAGCAGCCAAACCCGGGACAGGGCGATTATGGGGTACACCTTC.

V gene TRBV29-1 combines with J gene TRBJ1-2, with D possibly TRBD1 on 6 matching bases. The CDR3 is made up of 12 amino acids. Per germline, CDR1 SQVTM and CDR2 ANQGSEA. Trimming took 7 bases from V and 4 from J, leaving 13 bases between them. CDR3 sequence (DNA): TGCAGCGCCGGCGGGGGCAGCTATGGCTACACCTTC. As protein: CSAGGGSYGYTF.